The present TCR beta chain was sequenced within a study of shared clonotypes between healthy human individuals. The study, taken as a whole, reports: Naive subsets, compared against memory subsets, generally had larger estimated richness values.

On this clone: Its antigen is unidentified.

Here immunoSEQ multiplex PCR was the method, and the copy in TCRdb shows in-frame clones only, minus some. The table lists around 2,000,000 clones, 85% to 95% of them singletons. V lost 7 bases and J 5 bases, leaving 14 bases between the germline ends. CDR3 length equals 13 residues. Germline-derived CDR1 and CDR2 are LGHNT and FRNRAP. Naive CD8 isolation took CD45RO-negative cells positively selected for CCR7 and excluded terminally differentiated effector memory CD45RA+ cells. Everyone who donated was a Caucasian adult who lived in Nashville, Tennessee. Sequenced: naive CD8+ T cells sorted from blood. The chain combines TRBV12-5 with TRBJ1-1; D unresolved. The source is a man between 18 and 29 years old in good health. The DNA of the CDR3 is TGTGCTAGTGCCGGTTTCCTCGGGACTGAAGCTTTCTTT. Its protein is CASAGFLGTEAFF.